Listed below are T cell receptor beta chains from one sample, sequenced in a study of beta chain features in type 1 diabetes. Generated by immunoSEQ multiplex PCR, the TCRdb table keeps only in-frame clones and is missing some. This sample yields fewer than 200,000 clones, of which approximately 8.1% are seen a single time; 0.65% belongs to the top ten. Sequenced input: central memory CD4+ T cells from blood. The receptors derive from a man between 18 and 35 years old in good health. The CDR3 runs from the conserved cysteine through the conserved F or W. A D gene is named only where the DNA matches it firmly.

D	V	J	length	CDR3
TRBD1	TRBV28	TRBJ1-1	15	CASSFGDRLNTEAFF
TRBD1	TRBV30	TRBJ1-2	12	CAWTGQGYGYTF
.	TRBV15	TRBJ1-4	12	CATSRENEKLFF
TRBD1	TRBV29-1	TRBJ2-7	13	CSGQRDSKGEQYF
.	TRBV30	TRBJ1-2	13	CAWTGQAHYGYTF
.	TRBV7-9	TRBJ2-5	16	CASSLGVASGQETQYF
.	TRBV6-5	TRBJ1-2	14	CASSYFGGNYGYTF
TRBD1	TRBV5-4	TRBJ2-7	13	CASRRQGADEQYF
TRBD2	TRBV7-3	TRBJ2-2	16	CASSLMASGNTGELFF
.	TRBV6-5	TRBJ2-6	15	CASSYLRSGANVLTF
.	TRBV6-5	TRBJ1-5	15	CASSTGQFGNQPQHF
.	TRBV7-2	TRBJ2-2	14	CAISDWTNTGELFF
.	TRBV4-2	TRBJ2-3	17	CASSQDSTGTSTDTQYF
TRBD2	TRBV29-1	TRBJ2-7	11	CSVRGRDEQYF
TRBD1	TRBV19	TRBJ1-2	16	CASSTGTGGGNYGYTF
.	TRBV5-6	TRBJ1-2	12	CASSLGVYGYTF
TRBD1	TRBV5-8	TRBJ2-1	14	CASSLTGGYNEQFF
TRBD2	TRBV7-3	TRBJ2-3	17	CASSAGGAGGTTDTQYF
.	TRBV11-2	TRBJ2-1	11	CASSSDNEQFF
TRBD1	TRBV12-5	TRBJ2-3	16	CASGLATGLWGDTQYF
.	TRBV5-1	TRBJ1-5	14	CASSFDGGRQPQHF
.	TRBV7-2	TRBJ2-7	14	CASSLSLASHEQYF
.	TRBV7-8	TRBJ1-2	15	CASSLERGGNYGYTF
TRBD1	TRBV7-8	TRBJ1-4	17	CASSPSSTGGLGGKLFF
.	TRBV30	TRBJ1-3	13	CAWSRGSGNTIYF
TRBD1	TRBV28	TRBJ2-3	15	CASSEGGQGTDTQYF
TRBD1	TRBV6-1	TRBJ2-7	15	CASSVGRGLIYEQYF
.	TRBV10-3	TRBJ2-5	13	CATQNAGEETQYF
TRBD1	TRBV2	TRBJ2-7	16	CASRVRRTGGEYEQYF
.	TRBV2	TRBJ2-1	15	CASGGTGSVANEQFF
TRBD1	TRBV10-3	TRBJ2-3	14	CAISRQGSTDTQYF
.	TRBV28	TRBJ2-7	14	CASSLSQVRYEQYF
.	TRBV4-2	TRBJ1-3	18	CASSQVALTPGTGNTIYF
.	TRBV5-4	TRBJ2-3	15	CASSLPGASTDTQYF
.	TRBV7-2	TRBJ2-7	14	CASSSYSGRNEQYF
TRBD2	TRBV25-1	TRBJ2-7	18	CASPSRVRGGPPSYEQYF
.	TRBV5-4	TRBJ2-7	14	CASSHKQGDYEQYF
.	TRBV30	TRBJ1-2	14	CAWSRGTQREGYTF
.	TRBV5-4	TRBJ1-3	13	CASSSAQGATIYF
.	TRBV7-2	TRBJ2-1	13	CASSKSRVTEQFF
TRBD2	TRBV7-3	TRBJ2-3	16	CASSLKGGGSADTQYF
TRBD2	TRBV30	TRBJ2-1	15	CAWSRKGLAGGEQFF
.	TRBV6-5	TRBJ2-1	12	CASSPQSGEQFF
TRBD2	TRBV5-8	TRBJ2-1	17	CASSLKRTSGGYNEQFF
TRBD2	TRBV30	TRBJ2-3	15	CAWSHRLGGPDTQYF
.	TRBV18	TRBJ2-6	18	CASSPPIERNSGANVLTF
TRBD2	TRBV5-1	TRBJ2-1	16	CASSLEPSGGFSEQFF
TRBD2	TRBV7-2	TRBJ2-5	15	CASSFQLAGHETQYF
.	TRBV30	TRBJ1-2	12	CAWSIGQYGYTF
.	TRBV28	TRBJ1-6	12	CASSLVLAPLHF
TRBD2	TRBV29-1	TRBJ2-7	15	CSSAGTSGGNYEQYF
TRBD1	TRBV5-1	TRBJ2-5	16	CASSLGADRGQETQYF